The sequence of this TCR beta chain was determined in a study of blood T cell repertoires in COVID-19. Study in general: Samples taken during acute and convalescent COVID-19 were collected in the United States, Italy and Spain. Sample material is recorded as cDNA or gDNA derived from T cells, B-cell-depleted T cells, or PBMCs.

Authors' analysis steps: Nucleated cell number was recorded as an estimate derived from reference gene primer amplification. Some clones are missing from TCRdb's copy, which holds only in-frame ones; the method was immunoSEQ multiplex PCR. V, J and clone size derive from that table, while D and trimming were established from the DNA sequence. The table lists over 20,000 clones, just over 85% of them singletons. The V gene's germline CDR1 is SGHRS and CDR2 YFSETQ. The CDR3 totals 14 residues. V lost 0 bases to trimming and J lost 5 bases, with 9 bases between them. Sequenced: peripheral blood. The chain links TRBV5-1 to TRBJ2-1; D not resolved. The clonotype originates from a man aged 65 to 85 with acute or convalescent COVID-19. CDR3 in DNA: TGCGCCAGCAGCTTGGCTGCAGGCAACAATGAGCAGTTCTTC. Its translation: CASSLAAGNNEQFF.